This is a list of T cell receptor beta chains from one sample in a study of persistence of HIV-infected CD4 T cells. Generated by immunoSEQ multiplex PCR, the TCRdb table keeps only in-frame clones and is missing some. The sample has about 28,000 clones; roughly 75% are singletons. No antigen is known for these receptors. The sequencing used CD4+ T cells sorted from PBMCs after approximately 20-hour stimulation, collected from a patient who received antiretroviral therapy. Receptor source: an adult woman with HIV who was CMV-seropositive. CDR3s include the opening cysteine and the closing phenylalanine or tryptophan. Clone size is stated in some rows and not others, as once, few, many or a class when expanded.

NA	TRBJ1-1	TRBV12-5	16	CASGLVQGGLNTEAFF
once	TRBJ1-5	TRBV19	16	CASSTPGQGGYRPQHF
few	TRBJ1-1	TRBV19	15	CASSLGPFGDTEAFF
NA	TRBJ1-3	TRBV5-1	17	CASSTTPGTGNGNTIYF
once	TRBJ1-2	TRBV21-1	18	CASSTVRDRGGFGHGYTF
once	TRBJ1-3	TRBV19	14	CASSRVEAGNTIYF
NA	TRBJ2-1	TRBV7-3	16	CASSAQPGLSYNEQFF
NA	TRBJ2-3	TRBV24-1	12	CATSDLRPPQYF
NA	TRBJ1-2	TRBV6-2/TRBV6-3	14	CASSYSGQGKVTPF
NA	TRBJ2-4	TRBV2	13	CASSSGGGNIQYF
NA	TRBJ1-2	TRBV2	13	CASAQSGVRGYTF
few	TRBJ1-2	TRBV7-2	13	CASSEQGAGGYTF
NA	TRBJ1-2	TRBV29-1	13	CSCRGSSFDGYTF
NA	TRBJ2-3	TRBV5-1	15	CASRKDGSSTDTQYF
NA	TRBJ1-2	TRBV12-3/TRBV12-4	13	CASSKEQRYGYTF
few	TRBJ1-5	TRBV5-5	14	CASSLDGRYQPQHF
NA	TRBJ1-6	TRBV19	15	CASSPPGQGFSPLHF
NA	TRBJ1-1	TRBV7-9	13	CASSLNRDTEAFF
NA	TRBJ1-6	TRBV10-3	13	CAISRDSNSPLHF
NA	TRBJ2-2	TRBV11-1	15	CASSTGGGANGELFF
few	TRBJ1-2	TRBV6-5	13	CASSYSRLGGYTF
few	TRBJ1-4	TRBV7-2	14	CASSLEYGNEKLFF
NA	TRBJ1-2	TRBV9	13	CASSVRIGYGYTF
NA	TRBJ2-1	TRBV7-3	15	CASSHGTAARGEQFF
NA	TRBJ1-1	TRBV2	12	CASNSGYTEAFF
NA	TRBJ1-2	TRBV6-6	15	CASSRPGQGADGYTF
NA	TRBJ1-3	TRBV7-9	16	CASSLTQGSSGNTIYF
NA	TRBJ1-3	TRBV11-3	16	CAGRPGGTDSGNTIYF
few	TRBJ2-3	TRBV2	15	CASKLVGLASDTQYF
NA	TRBJ1-3	TRBV19	18	CASTRSGLSGHSGNTIYF
NA	TRBJ2-5	TRBV5-1	13	CASSPPQVETQYF
NA	TRBJ1-1	TRBV5-1	14	CASSRDREGAEAFF
NA	TRBJ2-1	TRBV24-1	16	CATSDRAGGLLNEQFF
NA	TRBJ2-2	TRBV4-2	18	CASSQDPVRGGNTGELFF
NA	TRBJ1-2	TRBV5-1	14	CASSLTDRGGGYTF
once	TRBJ2-1	TRBV9	13	CASSPRPYNEQFF
NA	TRBJ1-2	TRBV7-8	15	CASSLILGSSDGYTF
NA	TRBJ1-1	TRBV7-9	15	CASSLLMGRGTEAFF
NA	TRBJ1-5	TRBV19	15	CASRPPGGANQPQHF
NA	TRBJ2-3	TRBV30	12	CAWSDGQDTQYF
few	TRBJ2-5	TRBV12-3/TRBV12-4	12	CASSFAGETQYF
NA	TRBJ2-2	TRBV6-5	15	CASTQGGWDTGELFF
NA	TRBJ1-5	TRBV19	15	CASSIRGQPGRPQHF
NA	TRBJ1-1	TRBV6-5	15	CASTQTGTGNTEAFF
few	TRBJ1-1	TRBV6-6	16	CASSSGQESVRGGAFF
NA	TRBJ1-5	TRBV5-1	13	CASSFESNQPQHF
NA	TRBJ1-2	TRBV12-3/TRBV12-4	13	CASRETGYYGYTF
NA	TRBJ2-1	TRBV25-1	16	CASSELAGGTYNEQFF
NA	TRBJ1-6	TRBV28	15	CASRGAGQQNSPLHF
NA	TRBJ1-1	TRBV30	13	CAWSAGLNTEAFF
NA	TRBJ1-3	TRBV18	16	CASSPEGAISGNTIYF
NA	TRBJ1-5	TRBV4-1	13	CASSQDPNQPQHF
NA	TRBJ2-3	TRBV9	13	CASSVVRGDTQYF
NA	TRBJ2-7	TRBV2	13	CASSSRTGNEQYF
NA	TRBJ2-1	TRBV5-1	16	CASSLGGAGAHNEQFF
NA	TRBJ2-3	TRBV3-1/TRBV3-2	13	CASGTGPGDTQYF
few	TRBJ1-5	TRBV12-5	15	CASGRPGPLDQPQHF
NA	TRBJ2-7	TRBV27	14	CASSLVTAVGEQYF
NA	TRBJ1-2	TRBV5-1	14	CASRTQQGASGYTF
NA	TRBJ2-3	TRBV15	15	CATSMGQGYTDTQYF